This T cell receptor (beta chain) was recorded in a study of T-cell reconstitution after alpha-beta-depleted transplantation in children. This CDR3 has 17 amino acids. This clonotype was found many times. A library of TCRbeta sequences, prepared with unique molecular identifiers, was generated. Each CDR3 protein is one row after TCRdb ran MiXCR on the PCR reads. The sample contains 190,000 or so distinct CDR3 sequences, about 6.4% of which appear only once. The sample in question was PBMCs from the stem cell graft donor, obtained from the stem cell graft. This sequence was found in a human donor who donated a stem cell graft to a child with Wiskott-Aldrich syndrome. J is TRBJ2-1 and V is TRBV21-1; TRBD2 is taken as the D call from the table, unchecked against the DNA. TRBV21-1 is classified as a pseudogene. CDR3 amino acids: CASSKEGSGSSYNEQFF. CDR3 DNA: TGTGCCAGCAGCAAAGAGGGTAGCGGGAGCTCCTACAATGAGCAGTTCTTC.